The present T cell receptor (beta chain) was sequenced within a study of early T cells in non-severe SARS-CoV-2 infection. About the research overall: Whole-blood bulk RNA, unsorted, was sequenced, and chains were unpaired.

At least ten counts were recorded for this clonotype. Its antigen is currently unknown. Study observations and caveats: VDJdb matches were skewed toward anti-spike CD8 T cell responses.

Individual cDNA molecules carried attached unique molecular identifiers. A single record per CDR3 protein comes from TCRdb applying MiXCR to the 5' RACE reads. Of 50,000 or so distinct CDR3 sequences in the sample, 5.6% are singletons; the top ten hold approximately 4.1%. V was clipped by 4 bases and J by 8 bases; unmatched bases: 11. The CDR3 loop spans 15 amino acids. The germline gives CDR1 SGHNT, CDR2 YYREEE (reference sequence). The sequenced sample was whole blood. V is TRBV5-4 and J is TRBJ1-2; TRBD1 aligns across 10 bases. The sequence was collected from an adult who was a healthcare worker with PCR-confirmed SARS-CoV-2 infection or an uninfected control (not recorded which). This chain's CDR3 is CASSQGQGGRYGYTF. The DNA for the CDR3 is TGTGCCAGCAGCCAAGGACAGGGGGGTCGGTACGGCTACACCTTC.